This TCR beta chain comes out of a study of vaccination effects on CD4 cells after COVID-19. General observations from the study: Healthy vaccinees showed cross-reactivity with common cold coronaviruses in only 1 of 255 vaccine-induced clones.

Remarks on this clone: Its target is unknown.

The length of the CDR3 is 13 residues. Per germline, CDR1 WSHSY and CDR2 SAAADI. The V segment lost 6 bases and the J segment 10 bases; nucleotides outside the gene matches: 4. Antigen-specific CD4+ T cell clonotypes were called by their expansion after viral peptide-pool culture in ViraFEST. Culture proceeded for approximately nine days, and CD4+ T cells were then isolated. People in the vaccine group had not been infected with SARS-CoV-2 before, and their nucleocapsid antibodies were negative. In culture with around 10 IU/ml IL-2 and roughly 9.3 ug/ml peptides, PBMC were grown at around 1.8 million per well. Profiling relied on immunoSEQ multiplex PCR, and the TCRdb table lists in-frame clones only, not all of them. The sample shows tens of thousands of clones, over 65% of them seen only once.

Sequencing used CD4+ T cells from PBMCs cultured with HCoV-OC43 spike peptides, obtained before COVID-19 vaccination. Subset: HCoV-OC43 spike overlapping peptide pool stimulation. The chain uses TRBV10-2 and TRBJ2-1; 12 bases are shared with TRBD2. This TCR was recovered from a human donor who received a COVID-19 vaccine. CDR3 residues: CASRRTSGEEQFF. CDR3 coding DNA: TGCGCCAGCAGACGGACTAGCGGGGAGGAGCAGTTCTTC.